Shown below are 17 T cell receptor beta chains from a single sample sequenced in a study of OX40 agonist ivuxolimab in advanced cancers. Clones were read by immunoSEQ multiplex PCR, and TCRdb kept only the in-frame ones, dropping some. Found here are around 75,000 clones, 80% to 90% of them singletons; the top ten hold 1.1%. Specimen: CD4+ or CD8+ T cells sorted from blood, collected in a trial of the OX40 agonist ivuxolimab. The receptor source for this set is an adult with an advanced solid tumor such as melanoma, head and neck, liver or kidney cancer.

V usage is TRBV1 and J usage is TRBJ1-4. TRBV1 is recorded as a pseudogene. This CDR3 comprises 14 residues. CDR3 loop: CTSSGGDGYEKLFF. CDR3 coding DNA: TGCACCAGCAGCGGGGGGGACGGTTATGAAAAACTGTTTTTT.

V usage is TRBV28 and J usage is TRBJ1-1; tentatively, D is TRBD1 (6 bases). CDR1 MDHEN and CDR2 SYDVKM come from the germline V gene. V was cut by 7 bases and J by 7 bases, with 13 bases left in between. The length of the CDR3 is 12 residues. The DNA of the CDR3 is TGTGCCAGCACCCTGACAGGATTTGAAGCTTTCTTT. This gives the protein CASTLTGFEAFF.

The chain employs TRBV28 and TRBJ2-2, with TRBD2 identical over 12 bases. This CDR3 region has 16 residues. Germline-derived CDR1 and CDR2 are MDHEN and SYDVKM. The J segment lost 13 bases and the V segment lost 5 bases, leaving 14 bases of the junction unmatched. Here the CDR3 reads CASSHRLAGVLVGLFF. CDR3 in DNA: TGTGCCAGCAGTCACCGACTAGCGGGGGTCCTGGTTGGGCTGTTTTTT.

The V and J genes are TRBV6-5 and TRBJ1-4, with 8 bases lining up with TRBD1. Germline CDR1 reads MNHEY; CDR2 reads SVGAGI. J gave up 5 bases and V 2 bases, and 1 base lay outside the gene matches. CDR3 size: 14 residues. CDR3 sequence: CASSYAGGNEKLFF. DNA for the CDR3: TGTGCCAGCAGTTACGCAGGGGGCAATGAAAAACTGTTTTTT.

The chain joins TRBV5-1 to TRBJ2-5, with 12 bases aligning to TRBD2. Germline CDR1 SGHRS, CDR2 YFSETQ. The CDR3 is 15 residues long. V was pared by 4 bases and J by 2 bases, with 3 bases of the junction left unmatched. This CDR3 is CASSPSGGVQETQYF. CDR3 bases: TGCGCCAGCAGCCCTAGCGGGGGGGTACAAGAGACCCAGTACTTC.

The chain recombines TRBV10-3 with TRBJ2-1; TRBD1 matches at 7 bases. In germline, CDR1 is ENHRY, CDR2 SYGVKD. V shed 7 bases and J 7 bases; nucleotides not matched to a gene: 4. The CDR3 extends over 12 amino acids. As DNA, the CDR3 is TGTGCCATCAATGACAGGGAAAATGAGCAGTTCTTC. Translated, it gives CAINDRENEQFF.

The V gene is TRBV7-7, the J gene TRBJ2-2; tentatively, D is TRBD1 (5 bases). The V end lost 3 bases, the J end lost 6 bases, and 8 bases lay between the germline ends. CDR3 length: 13 amino acids. Germline CDR1 SSHAT, CDR2 FNYEAQ (reference sequence). CDR3 in amino acids: CASSFKGPGELFF. Written as DNA, the CDR3 is TGTGCCAGCAGCTTTAAGGGGCCCGGGGAGCTGTTTTTT.

For the CDR3, the DNA is TGTGCCACCAGCAGAGATTGGTCAGGAGATTCACCCCTCCACTTT. Protein sequence: CATSRDWSGDSPLHF. This chain joins TRBV15 and TRBJ1-6; D unclear. The CDR3 extends over 15 amino acids. Trimming took 0 bases from V and 8 from J, leaving 11 bases between them. Germline CDR1 reads LNHNV; CDR2 reads YYDKDF (reference sequence).

This chain joins TRBV7-6 and TRBJ2-1; tentatively, D is TRBD2 (5 bases). The CDR3 loop spans 13 amino acids. V lost 2 bases and J 8 bases, leaving 10 bases between the germline ends. Germline CDR1 and CDR2: SGHVS and FNYEAQ. The CDR3 sequence: CASSLSISDEQFF. CDR3 in DNA: TGTGCCAGCAGCTTATCAATTAGCGATGAGCAGTTCTTC.

CDR3 DNA sequence: TGTGCCAGCAGCTTAGTATCAGGGCGCGAGCTGTTTTTT. Translated, it gives CASSLVSGRELFF. The chain links TRBV11-2 to TRBJ2-2; the D gene is possibly TRBD1 (5 bases). The V gene's germline CDR1 is SGHAT and CDR2 FQNNGV. V was shortened by 1 base and J by 11 bases, with 11 bases between the two germline ends. CDR3 length: 13 amino acids.

The V and J genes are TRBV10-2 and TRBJ2-2, with D maybe TRBD2 (6 bases). Per the germline V gene, CDR1 is WSHSY and CDR2 is SAAADI. Trimming took off 4 bases at V and 4 bases at J, with 16 bases between the two ends. This CDR3 is 16 amino acids long. The CDR3 region has the DNA TGCGCCAGCAGTGTGGCTAGCGCCCGTGGCACCGGGGAGCTGTTTTTT. It translates to CASSVASARGTGELFF.

The chain couples TRBV6-1 to TRBJ2-2; 12 bases are a match to TRBD2. This CDR3 contains 15 residues. After removal of 6 bases from V and 6 bases from J, the junction contained 5 bases not matched to a gene. Germline V gene data show CDR1 as MNHNS and CDR2 as SASEGT. Here the CDR3 reads CASSPSGGAAGELFF. CDR3 DNA sequence: TGTGCCAGCAGCCCTAGCGGGGGGGCCGCCGGGGAGCTGTTTTTT.

This clone has a handful of counts. This sequence joins TRBV4-1 and TRBJ1-3; weak D call: TRBD1 (6 bases). The ends were cut back, 1 base at V and 4 bases at J, with 8 bases in the middle. This CDR3 spans 14 amino acids. The germline CDR1 and CDR2 sequences are MGHRA and YSYEKL. The CDR3 bases are TGCGCCAGCAGCCAAGGGACAGAGGGAAACACCATATATTTT. The encoded protein is CASSQGTEGNTIYF.

V gene TRBV6-1 combines with J gene TRBJ1-2; no clear D gene. V was pared by 4 bases and J by 2 bases, with 5 bases between. Germline V gene sequence: CDR1 MNHNS, CDR2 SASEGT. The CDR3 contains 12 residues. The CDR3 nucleotides read TGTGCCAGCAGTGGCCAAAACTATGGCTACACCTTC. This gives the protein CASSGQNYGYTF.

The chain couples TRBV6-6 to TRBJ2-2, with a possible D match to TRBD2 (6 bases). Germline V gene sequence: CDR1 MNHNY, CDR2 SVGAGI (reference sequence). Deletions cut 2 bases from V and 3 bases from J, with 13 bases between. This CDR3 has 16 residues. The CDR3 bases are TGTGCCAGCAGTTACCCGACGGGACTCGACACCGGGGAGCTGTTTTTT. It yields the protein CASSYPTGLDTGELFF.

V gene TRBV5-1 combines with J gene TRBJ2-3; 7 bases match TRBD2. The CDR3 is made up of 13 amino acids. The germline gives CDR1 SGHRS, CDR2 YFSETQ. The ends lost 7 bases at V and 8 bases at J; junction bases unmatched: 10. This CDR3 is CASSKRWEGTQYF. As DNA, the CDR3 is TGCGCCAGCTCGAAGAGGTGGGAGGGTACGCAGTATTTT.

The chain has TRBV5-6 and TRBJ2-7; 10 bases are shared with TRBD2. This CDR3 comprises 16 residues. Trimming at V came to 2 bases and at J to 5 bases, leaving 10 bases not matched to a gene. CDR1 and CDR2 (germline): SGHDT, YYEEEE. The CDR3 DNA follows: TGTGCCAGCAGCTTCTATTCAGCGGGGGGGGGCCACGAGCAGTACTTC. This codes for CASSFYSAGGGHEQYF.